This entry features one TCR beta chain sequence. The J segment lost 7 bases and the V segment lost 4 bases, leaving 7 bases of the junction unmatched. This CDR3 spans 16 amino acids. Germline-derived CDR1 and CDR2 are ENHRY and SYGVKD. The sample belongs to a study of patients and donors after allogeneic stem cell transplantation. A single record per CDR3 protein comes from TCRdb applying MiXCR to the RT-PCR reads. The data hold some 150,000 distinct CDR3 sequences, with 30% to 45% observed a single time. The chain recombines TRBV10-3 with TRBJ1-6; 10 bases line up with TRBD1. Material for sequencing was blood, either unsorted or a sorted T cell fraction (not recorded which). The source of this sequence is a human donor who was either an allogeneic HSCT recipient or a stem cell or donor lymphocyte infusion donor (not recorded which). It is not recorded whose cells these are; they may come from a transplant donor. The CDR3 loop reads CAISATAGQGNSPLHF. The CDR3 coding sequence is TGTGCCATCAGTGCCACCGCGGGACAGGGGAATTCACCCCTCCACTTT.